The T cell receptor beta chain described here comes from a study of blood T cell repertoires in COVID-19. This CDR3 comprises 11 residues. Germline V CDR1 and CDR2: DFQATT, SNEGSKA (reference sequence). J lost 8 bases, V lost 8 bases, and 7 bases had no gene match. Sequencing was performed with immunoSEQ multiplex PCR; in TCRdb, only in-frame clones are kept and a portion is missing. The sample has 270,000 or so clones, under 90% seen once. This clone occurred a few times. The V gene is TRBV20-1, the J gene TRBJ1-2; 8 bases match TRBD1. The clonotype was recovered from a human donor in a cohort sampled during active COVID-19. The sequencing sample was made of peripheral blood. CDR3 nucleotides: TGCAGTCCGGACAGGGCGGGCGGCTACACCTTC. Protein product: CSPDRAGGYTF.